This T cell receptor beta chain was sequenced in a study of T cell responses to AZD1222 COVID-19 vaccine. The study, taken as a whole, reports: Across spike, vaccine-associated CD4 TCRs were found, dominant at 160-218 and 743-854. Donor demographics were predominantly white British with a female majority; clonal diversity may be underestimated. Just 5 or 6 AZD1222 recipients tested seropositive at baseline.

Per germline, CDR1 MDHEN and CDR2 SYDVKM. Trimming stripped 2 bases from V and 5 bases from J, with 6 bases between. This CDR3 comprises 12 residues. Produced via immunoSEQ multiplex PCR; TCRdb's table is partial and in-frame only. The sample holds roughly 150,000 clones, about 90% seen once. This clone was seen only once. Its target is not known. The V gene is TRBV28, the J gene TRBJ1-1, with a weak D call TRBD1 (5 bases). The receptor's source is an adult in good health. Specimen: peripheral blood, collected on day 0 of AZD1222 vaccination. This chain's CDR3 is CASSLQGTEAFF. CDR3 nucleotide sequence: TGTGCCAGCAGTTTACAGGGTACTGAAGCTTTCTTT.